One sample yielded the 32 T cell receptor beta chains listed below, sequenced in a study of T cells in Graves' hyperthyroidism and ophthalmopathy. Amplified TCR beta CDR3 regions derived from RNA transcripts. First-round RT-PCR with HTBI primers amplified the TCR CDR3 region. TCRdb re-called the multiplex PCR reads with MiXCR, one entry per CDR3 protein. The sample consists of 360,000 or so distinct CDR3 sequences, about a sixth of them appearing once. Sequenced sample: blood. The receptors were sampled from a woman in her thirties or forties with Graves' ophthalmopathy.

There are many counts of this clonotype. The genes are TRBV27 and TRBJ1-1; TRBD1 is a possible D gene (5 bases). Germline-derived CDR1 and CDR2 are MNHEY and SMNVEV (reference sequence). The CDR3 contains 13 residues. V lost 6 bases and J 9 bases, leaving 17 bases between the germline ends. CDR3 DNA: TGTGCCAGCAGACCCCCGGGACCGCTGAAAGCTTTCTTT. It specifies CASRPPGPLKAFF.

The table lists this clonotype with a few counts. V gene TRBV30 combines with J gene TRBJ2-7; maybe TRBD1 (5 bases). CDR3 length: 14 residues. CDR1 GTSNPN and CDR2 SVGIG come from the germline V gene (reference sequence). V was trimmed by 2 bases and J by 2 bases, leaving 13 bases between them. The CDR3 protein is CAWSQGARTYEQYF. Written as DNA, the CDR3 is TGTGCCTGGAGTCAGGGTGCTAGGACCTACGAGCAGTACTTC.

In DNA, the CDR3 is TGTGCCAGCACGGTCATCGGCACCGGGGAGCTGTTTTTT. Amino acid sequence: CASTVIGTGELFF. The chain is built from TRBV25-1 and TRBJ2-2; the D is unclear. Germline V lookup: CDR1 MGHDK, CDR2 SYGVNS. V shed 7 bases and J shed 4 bases, with 10 bases lying between them. The CDR3 is 13 residues long.

This clonotype appeared many times. V and J are TRBV6-2 or TRBV6-3 and TRBJ2-7; 7 bases agree with TRBD2. The CDR3 contains 13 residues. With V trimmed by 4 bases and J by 2 bases, 2 bases remained unmatched. Germline V gene lookup returns CDR1 MNHEY and CDR2 SVGEGT. The CDR3 sequence: CASSSSGTYEQYF. CDR3 nucleotides: TGTGCCAGCAGTTCTAGCGGCACCTACGAGCAGTACTTC.

This clonotype was recorded a few times. V and J are TRBV20-1 and TRBJ1-5; D is possibly TRBD1 (5 bases). CDR3 length: 17 amino acids. Between the trimmed V and J ends, which lost 0 bases and 3 bases, there was a span of 18 bases. Germline CDR1 is DFQATT and CDR2 is SNEGSKA (reference sequence). Here the CDR3 DNA reads TGCAGTGCTAGAGAAGGCGGGCGGGACGACTTCAATCAGCCCCAGCATTTT. Residues: CSAREGGRDDFNQPQHF.

CDR3 in DNA: TGTGCCAGCAGCCTGGGGGTTCCAGGGGGCGGCTATGGCTACACCTTC. Amino acids: CASSLGVPGGGYGYTF. The V gene is TRBV13, the J gene TRBJ1-2, with TRBD1 matching 8 bases. The V gene's germline CDR1 is PRHDT and CDR2 FYEKMQ (reference sequence). J gave up 4 bases and V 5 bases, and 12 bases lay outside the gene matches. This CDR3 has 16 amino acids.

This clonotype was recorded at least ten times. The genes are TRBV28 and TRBJ2-5; 7 bases match TRBD2. CDR1 is MDHEN and CDR2 is SYDVKM in the germline V gene. Trimming took 3 bases from V and 4 from J; bases not matched to a gene: 5. The CDR3 length is 14 residues. CDR3 DNA: TGTGCCAGCAGTTTCCGGTTAGCGGGAGAGACCCAGTACTTC. This codes for CASSFRLAGETQYF.

This clonotype has ten or more counts. The chain recombines TRBV29-1 with TRBJ1-2; D gene ambiguous. Germline assignment: CDR1 SQVTM and CDR2 ANQGSEA. The CDR3 sequence is 13 residues long. V was pared by 3 bases and J by 4 bases, with 12 bases between. CDR3 protein: CSVDGSKGYGYTF. The CDR3, as DNA: TGCAGCGTTGACGGCAGTAAAGGCTATGGCTACACCTTC.

There are many counts of this clonotype. This chain links TRBV29-1 with TRBJ1-3; unclear D gene. The CDR3 is 14 amino acids. V gave up 4 bases and J gave up 2 bases, with 12 bases separating them. From germline, CDR1 is SQVTM and CDR2 ANQGSEA. The CDR3 is CSVALGATGNTIYF. For the CDR3, the DNA is TGCAGCGTTGCGCTCGGTGCTACTGGAAACACCATATATTTT.

This clonotype appeared many times. The V and J genes are TRBV3-1 and TRBJ2-7; possible D gene TRBD2, 6 bases. CDR3 length equals 14 residues. V was shortened by 2 bases and J by 7 bases, with 15 bases between the two germline ends. Germline CDR1 LGHDT, CDR2 YNNKEL (reference sequence). CDR3 DNA sequence: TGTGCCAGCAGCCAACTAGTGGGAGGAGGTGAGCAGTACTTC. Its protein product is CASSQLVGGGEQYF.

This clonotype was counted many times. The chain joins TRBV20-1 to TRBJ2-7; D tentatively fits TRBD1 or TRBD2 (5 bases each). The V gene's germline CDR1 is DFQATT and CDR2 SNEGSKA (reference sequence). Deletions cut 3 bases from V and 1 base from J, with 10 bases between. This CDR3 has 13 residues. The CDR3 sequence: CSASRDASYEQYF. Here the CDR3 DNA reads TGCAGTGCTAGCCGGGACGCATCCTACGAGCAGTACTTC.

V and J are TRBV30 and TRBJ1-6, with 8 nucleotides matching TRBD1. V was pared by 0 bases and J by 8 bases, with 0 bases of the junction left unmatched. Germline loops: CDR1 GTSNPN, CDR2 SVGIG (reference sequence). CDR3 length: 13 residues. CDR3 DNA sequence: TGTGCCTGGAGTGTACAGGGGGATTCACCCCTCCACTTT. Translated, it gives CAWSVQGDSPLHF. Variable domain in full (rest from reference TRBV30 and TRBJ1-6): SQTIHQWPATLVQPVGSPLSLECTVEGTSNPNLYWYRQAAGRGLQLLFYSVGIGQISSEVPQNLSASRPQDRQFILSSKKLLLSDSGFYLCAWSVQGDSPLHFGNGTRLTVT.

The chain recombines TRBV20-1 with TRBJ2-5, with a tentative D call TRBD1 (6 bases). Looked up from germline, CDR1 is DFQATT and CDR2 is SNEGSKA (reference sequence). The CDR3 has 13 residues. The CDR3 region is CSPLPQGWETQYF. DNA of the CDR3: TGCAGCCCACTACCACAGGGTTGGGAGACCCAGTACTTC.

Only a few counts were recorded for this clonotype. The rearrangement links TRBV7-2 to TRBJ2-2; D is possibly TRBD2 (6 bases). CDR3 length: 15 amino acids. V was cut by 3 bases and J by 6 bases, with 14 bases left in between. Germline V gives CDR1 SGHTA, CDR2 FQGNSA. The CDR3 region is CASSLRDRLPGELFF. The CDR3 DNA reads as TGTGCCAGCAGCTTGCGGGACCGGCTCCCCGGGGAGCTGTTTTTT.

The sample holds many counts of this clonotype. J is TRBJ1-1 and V is TRBV28, with D possibly being TRBD1 (5 bases). The germline CDR1 and CDR2 sequences are MDHEN and SYDVKM. The CDR3 spans 14 residues. Trimming took 6 bases from V and 2 from J, leaving 13 bases between them. In DNA, the CDR3 is TGTGCCAGCAGCCACGGAGGGGACAACACTGAAGCTTTCTTT. It yields the protein CASSHGGDNTEAFF.

There are many counts of this clonotype. The rearrangement uses TRBV28 and TRBJ2-7; the D gene is possibly TRBD2 (5 bases). CDR3 size: 14 residues. With 10 bases removed from V and 4 bases from J, the gap between germline ends came to 20 bases. Germline V lookup: CDR1 MDHEN, CDR2 SYDVKM. The CDR3 sequence: CATKPAERRYEQYF. CDR3 nucleotides: TGTGCCACTAAACCCGCCGAGAGGAGGTACGAGCAGTACTTC. Using reference TRBV28 and TRBJ2-7 for the parts outside the CDR3, the full variable domain is DVKVTQSSRYLVKRTGEKVFLECVQDMDHENMFWYRQDPGLGLRLIYFSYDVKMKEKGDIPEGYSVSREKKERFSLILESASTNQTSMYLCATKPAERRYEQYFGPGTRLTVT.

This clonotype was seen many times. The rearrangement links TRBV5-1 to TRBJ2-1; TRBD2 aligns across 11 bases. This CDR3 is 15 amino acids long. Germline V gives CDR1 SGHRS, CDR2 YFSETQ. Trimming cost V 1 base and J 6 bases; bases outside gene matches: 3. The CDR3 spells CASSLTSGSVNEQFF. CDR3 nucleotide sequence: TGCGCCAGCAGCTTGACTAGCGGGAGTGTCAATGAGCAGTTCTTC.

This chain connects TRBV10-3 to TRBJ2-5, with 11 nucleotides matching TRBD1. Losses at the gene ends were 10 bases for V and 5 bases for J; bases not matched to a gene: 9. CDR1 ENHRY and CDR2 SYGVKD come from the germline V gene. The CDR3 consists of 14 residues. The DNA for the CDR3 is TGTGCCACTACCGGACAGGGGGCTGGGGAGACCCAGTACTTC. Protein: CATTGQGAGETQYF.

This clonotype was recorded many times. The chain is built from TRBV5-6 and TRBJ1-1; maybe TRBD1 (6 bases). The germline V gene encodes CDR1 SGHDT and CDR2 YYEEEE. The V end was cut by 2 bases, the J end by 4 bases, with 15 bases between. The CDR3 has 15 amino acids. The CDR3 here is CASSFTGTSFTEAFF. CDR3 sequence (DNA): TGTGCCAGCAGCTTCACAGGGACCAGTTTCACTGAAGCTTTCTTT.

In this sample, this clonotype turned up a few times. V usage is TRBV5-1 and J usage is TRBJ2-4; D remains unclear. V was pared by 0 bases and J by 2 bases, with 9 bases between. CDR3 length equals 15 residues. Germline V gene lookup returns CDR1 SGHRS and CDR2 YFSETQ. This CDR3 reads CASSLGGASKNIQYF. CDR3 in DNA: TGCGCCAGCAGCTTGGGTGGAGCCTCCAAAAACATTCAGTACTTC.

Many counts were recorded for this clonotype. The V gene is TRBV2, the J gene TRBJ2-7; D is perhaps TRBD1 (6 bases). The CDR3 has 14 residues. Per the germline V gene, CDR1 is SNHLY and CDR2 is FYNNEI. Trimming removed 2 bases from V and 5 bases from J, with 13 bases in between. The CDR3: CASSESQGAHEQYF. The CDR3 DNA sequence: TGTGCCAGCAGTGAATCACAGGGTGCCCACGAGCAGTACTTC.

This clonotype was detected ten times or more. It may be a read error: a sequence one base away is much more abundant. This chain uses TRBV6-2 or TRBV6-3 with TRBJ2-2; D is ambiguous. V lost 6 bases and J 7 bases, leaving 12 bases between the germline ends. Germline V lookup: CDR1 MNHEY, CDR2 SVGEGT. This CDR3 is 13 amino acids long. CDR3 nucleotides: TGTGCCAGCAGACCCGGACGCGTCGGGGAGCTGTTTTTT. Translating gives CASRPGRVGELFF.

This chain uses TRBV11-2 with TRBJ1-6, with TRBD1 matching over 7 bases. The CDR3 covers 17 residues. Germline assignment: CDR1 SGHAT and CDR2 FQNNGV. Losses at the gene ends were 5 bases for V and 0 bases for J; bases not matched to a gene: 7. The CDR3 DNA sequence: TGTGCCAGCAGCGGGGGGACAGAGAGCTCCTATAATTCACCCCTCCACTTT. Translation gives CASSGGTESSYNSPLHF.

The count of this clonotype is one. The chain links TRBV28 to TRBJ1-1; possibly TRBD1 for D (5 bases). The V gene lost 7 bases and the J gene lost 5 bases, with 23 bases spanning the gap. From germline, CDR1 is MDHEN and CDR2 SYDVKM. CDR3 length: 16 residues. The CDR3 nucleotides read TGTGCCAGCACTCGGTCTCGCGGGGCGATGGGGACTGAAGCTTTCTTT. This codes for CASTRSRGAMGTEAFF. The full variable domain, completed using reference TRBV28 and TRBJ1-1, is DVKVTQSSRYLVKRTGEKVFLECVQDMDHENMFWYRQDPGLGLRLIYFSYDVKMKEKGDIPEGYSVSREKKERFSLILESASTNQTSMYLCASTRSRGAMGTEAFFGQGTRLTVV.

In its sample, this clonotype was seen many times. The rearrangement joins TRBV29-1 to TRBJ1-1; D unclear. Per the germline V gene, CDR1 is SQVTM and CDR2 is ANQGSEA. The CDR3 is 11 residues long. In nucleotides, the CDR3 is TGCACGGAAAGGACCTACACTGAAGCTTTCTTT. It encodes CTERTYTEAFF.

This clonotype was detected many times. The chain is built from TRBV7-2 and TRBJ2-7; no clear D gene. The length of the CDR3 is 13 residues. Germline lookup yields CDR1 SGHTA and CDR2 FQGNSA. V shed 5 bases and J shed 6 bases, with 14 bases lying between them. CDR3 sequence: CASSRAEKVEQYF. The CDR3, as DNA: TGTGCCAGCAGCCGGGCCGAAAAAGTCGAGCAGTACTTC.

This clonotype came up many times. The chain combines TRBV6-1 with TRBJ2-7, with 7 bases lining up with TRBD1. V lost 5 bases to trimming and J lost 3 bases; unmatched junction nucleotides: 4. This CDR3 region has 13 residues. Looked up from germline, CDR1 is MNHNS and CDR2 is SASEGT. CDR3 bases: TGTGCCAGCAGTCGGGACAGTTTCTACGAGCAGTACTTC. This encodes CASSRDSFYEQYF.

This clonotype was detected many times. The V call is TRBV29-1, the J call TRBJ2-7; 9 bases are shared with TRBD1. Germline V gene data show CDR1 as SQVTM and CDR2 as ANQGSEA. V shed 8 bases, J shed 4 bases, and the junction held 6 bases outside the gene matches. This CDR3 region has 12 residues. The CDR3 DNA reads as TGCAGCACCCGGGACAGGGCGTACGAGCAGTACTTC. Amino acids: CSTRDRAYEQYF.

In this sample, this clonotype turned up many times. The rearrangement joins TRBV2 to TRBJ2-5; D is undetermined. Trimming removed 8 bases from V and 2 bases from J, with 24 bases in between. Germline loops: CDR1 SNHLY, CDR2 FYNNEI. This CDR3 region has 17 residues. The CDR3 is CASLPRYRPAIQETQYF. CDR3 nucleotides: TGTGCCAGCCTACCTCGTTATCGGCCGGCGATACAAGAGACCCAGTACTTC.

This clonotype was counted many times. This chain connects TRBV6-2 or TRBV6-3 to TRBJ1-5; D remains ambiguous. The CDR3 covers 13 residues. Trimming left V 8 bases short and J 0 bases short, with 8 bases between. Per the germline V gene, CDR1 is MNHEY and CDR2 is SVGEGT. CDR3 amino acids: CASGTYSNQPQHF. CDR3 nucleotide sequence: TGTGCCAGCGGTACATATAGCAATCAGCCCCAGCATTTT.

This clonotype has just a few counts. V gene TRBV19 combines with J gene TRBJ1-5; 10 bases are a match to TRBD1. The CDR3 contains 16 residues. The junction had 3 bases not matched to a gene; V was cut back by 2 bases and J by 2 bases. Germline loops: CDR1 LNHDA, CDR2 SQIVND (reference sequence). The CDR3 region is CASSIFGQGGNQPQHF. The CDR3 DNA reads as TGTGCCAGTAGTATATTCGGACAGGGGGGCAATCAGCCCCAGCATTTT.

This clonotype was detected many times. This chain links TRBV4-3 with TRBJ1-1; TRBD1 is a possible D gene (5 bases). The CDR3 extends over 15 amino acids. Germline assignment: CDR1 LGHNA and CDR2 YSLEER. Trimming left V 4 bases short and J 3 bases short, with 15 bases between. The CDR3 DNA sequence: TGCGCCAGCAGCCGGACGGGACTCGGGGACACTGAAGCTTTCTTT. It encodes CASSRTGLGDTEAFF.